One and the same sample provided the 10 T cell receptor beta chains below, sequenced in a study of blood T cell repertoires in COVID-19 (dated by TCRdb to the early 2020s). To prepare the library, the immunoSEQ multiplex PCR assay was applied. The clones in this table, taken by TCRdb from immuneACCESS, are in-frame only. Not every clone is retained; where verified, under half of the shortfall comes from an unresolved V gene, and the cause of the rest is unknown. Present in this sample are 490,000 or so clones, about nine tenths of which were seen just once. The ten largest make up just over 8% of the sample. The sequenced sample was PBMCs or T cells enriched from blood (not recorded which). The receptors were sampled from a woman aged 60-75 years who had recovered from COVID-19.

This chain's CDR3 is CAIGSLTNYGYTF. In DNA form, the CDR3 reads TGTGCCATCGGTAGCCTAACGAACTATGGCTACACCTTC. This sequence joins TRBV10-3 and TRBJ1-2, with no clear D. Trimming took 8 bases from V and 2 from J, leaving 12 bases between them. Germline CDR1 and CDR2: ENHRY and SYGVKD. This CDR3 spans 13 amino acids.

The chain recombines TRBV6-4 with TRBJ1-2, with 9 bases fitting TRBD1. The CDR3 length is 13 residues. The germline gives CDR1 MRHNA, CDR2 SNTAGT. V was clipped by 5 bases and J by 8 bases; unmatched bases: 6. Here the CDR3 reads CASSQQGAGGYTF. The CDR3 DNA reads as TGTGCCAGCAGTCAACAGGGGGCGGGAGGCTACACCTTC.

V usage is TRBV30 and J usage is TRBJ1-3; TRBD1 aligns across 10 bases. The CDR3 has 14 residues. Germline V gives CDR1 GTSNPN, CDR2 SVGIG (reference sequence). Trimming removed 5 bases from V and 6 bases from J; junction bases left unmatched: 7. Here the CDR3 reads CAWDRGRVENTIYF. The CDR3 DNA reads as TGTGCCTGGGACAGGGGGCGTGTAGAAAACACCATATATTTT.

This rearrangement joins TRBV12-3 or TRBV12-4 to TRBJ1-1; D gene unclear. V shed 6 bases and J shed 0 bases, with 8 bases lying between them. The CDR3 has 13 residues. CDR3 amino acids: CASSQEVNTEAFF. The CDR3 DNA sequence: TGTGCCAGCAGCCAGGAGGTGAACACTGAAGCTTTCTTT.

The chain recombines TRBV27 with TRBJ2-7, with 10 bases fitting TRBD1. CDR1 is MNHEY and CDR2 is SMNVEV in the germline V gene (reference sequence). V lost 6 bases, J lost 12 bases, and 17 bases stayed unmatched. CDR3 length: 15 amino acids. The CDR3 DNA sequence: TGTGCCAGCAGGGCTACCGGGACAGGGGTTACCTGGTGGTACGTC. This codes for CASRATGTGVTWWYV.

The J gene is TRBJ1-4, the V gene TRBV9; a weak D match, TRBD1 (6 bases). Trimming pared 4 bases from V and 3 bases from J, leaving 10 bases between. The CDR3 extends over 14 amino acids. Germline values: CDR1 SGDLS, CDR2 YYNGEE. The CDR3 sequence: CASSPGDPNEKLFF. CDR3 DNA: TGTGCCAGCAGCCCAGGGGACCCTAATGAAAAACTGTTTTTT.

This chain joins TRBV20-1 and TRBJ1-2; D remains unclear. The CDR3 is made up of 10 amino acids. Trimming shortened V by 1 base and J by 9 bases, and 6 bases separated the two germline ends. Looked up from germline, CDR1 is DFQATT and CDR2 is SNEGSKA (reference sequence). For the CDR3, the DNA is TGCAGTGCTAGAGCTAAGAGCTACACCTTC. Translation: CSARAKSYTF.

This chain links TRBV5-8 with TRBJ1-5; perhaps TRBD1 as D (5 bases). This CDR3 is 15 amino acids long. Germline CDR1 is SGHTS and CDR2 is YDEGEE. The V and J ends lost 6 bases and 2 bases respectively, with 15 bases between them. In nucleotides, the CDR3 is TGTGCCAGCAACTCGGGGTGGGGGGGCAATCAGCCCCAGCATTTT. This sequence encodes CASNSGWGGNQPQHF.

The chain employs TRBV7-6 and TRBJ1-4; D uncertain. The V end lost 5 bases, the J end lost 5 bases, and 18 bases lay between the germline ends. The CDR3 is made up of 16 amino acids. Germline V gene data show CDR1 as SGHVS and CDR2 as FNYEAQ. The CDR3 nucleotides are TGTGCCAGCAGCCCATATCAGAGGGCGGGCAATGAAAAACTGTTTTTT. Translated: CASSPYQRAGNEKLFF.

The CDR3 DNA reads TGTGCCAGCAGCCAAGATAAGAAGGCGGATGGCTACACCTTC. Translated: CASSQDKKADGYTF. This chain connects TRBV3-1 (or the pseudogene TRBV3-2) to TRBJ1-2; D is unresolved. V was clipped by 0 bases and J by 6 bases, with 11 bases between them. Germline CDR1 reads LGHDT; CDR2 reads YNNKEL (reference sequence). This CDR3 has 14 amino acids.